These T cell receptor beta chains were read from a single sample in a study of blood T cell repertoires in COVID-19. Sequenced by immunoSEQ multiplex PCR; TCRdb stores in-frame clones only, minus some. The sample yields about 130,000 clones, roughly 79% seen once. The specimen sequenced was peripheral blood. All receptors come from a human donor in a cohort sampled during active COVID-19. Both conserved end residues are part of each CDR3.

>TRBV3-1/TRBV3-2|TRBJ1-2
CASSHGGGNYGYTF
>TRBV15|TRBJ1-2
CATSRDVQGSFGYGYTF
>TRBV5-1|TRBJ2-5
CASSLGLAGETQYF
>TRBV4-1|TRBJ1-1
CASSQPILRDTEAFF
>TRBV5-6|TRBJ2-5
CASSQGLGETQYF
>TRBV5-6|TRBJ2-7
CASSSRTGQDYEQYF
>TRBV12-5|TRBJ1-5
CASGLDSLGGTVQPQHF
>TRBV7-6|TRBJ1-1
CASRGDNQAEAFF
>TRBV6-1|TRBJ1-6
CASSEAGGFNSPLHF
>TRBV30|TRBJ1-3
CAWTPGVSGNTIYF
>TRBV30|TRBJ1-5
CAWSGGGGNQPQHF
>TRBV3-1/TRBV3-2|TRBJ2-3
CASSTTGLAGGAPTTDTQYF
>TRBV3-1/TRBV3-2|TRBJ2-3
CASNRLAGGSDTQYF
>TRBV19|TRBJ2-2
CASHTGESTGELFF
>TRBV2|TRBJ2-2
CASSGDSTGELFF
>TRBV30|TRBJ2-2
CAWSQTSANTGELFF
>TRBV7-8|TRBJ2-5
CASSQDRGQETQYF
>TRBV5-5|TRBJ2-5
CASSHLGAGETQYF
>TRBV5-5|TRBJ1-3
CASSLLLQGPGNTIYF
>TRBV7-9|TRBJ1-6
CASSSSPGSSYNSPLHF
>TRBV10-2|TRBJ1-5
CASSRQGVNQPQHF
>TRBV5-1|TRBJ2-2
CASTLESSTGELFF
>TRBV2|TRBJ2-3
CASVPGLAGGTDTQYF
>TRBV9|TRBJ1-1
CASSPRDREGGTEAFF
>TRBV27|TRBJ1-5
CASSWDRDQPQHF
>TRBV6-1|TRBJ1-3
CASSERPLDTIYF
>TRBV18|TRBJ1-1
CASSPSVNTEAFF
>TRBV6-5|TRBJ2-7
CASSYSTGVVHEQYF
>TRBV10-1|TRBJ2-1
CASSESGLAGGTRYEQFF
>TRBV24-1|TRBJ2-2
CATSDRQGSGELFF
>TRBV5-1|TRBJ2-7
CASSLSGYEQYF
>TRBV11-2|TRBJ1-2
CASSFASLNYGYTF
>TRBV18|TRBJ1-4
CASSPGTAEKLFF
>TRBV13|TRBJ2-2
CASRALTGNTGELFF
>TRBV4-2|TRBJ1-6
CASSQEGGYEGSPLHF
>TRBV7-6|TRBJ1-1
CASSPTGTPNTEAFF
>TRBV10-1|TRBJ2-6
CASGLSGANVLTF
>TRBV23-1|TRBJ2-1
CARVDSGTGGFGNEQFF
>TRBV18|TRBJ2-3
CASSPRSTLDTQYF
>TRBV28|TRBJ2-7
CASSLVSRGTYEQYF
>TRBV12-3/TRBV12-4|TRBJ1-2
CASSGSPVGGYTF
>TRBV18|TRBJ1-5
CASSGQGVNQPQHF